This TCR beta chain was observed in a study of radiation and T cells in renal cell carcinoma (dated by TCRdb to the early 2020s). As for the study more broadly: A total of under 60 samples underwent TCR beta sequencing, made up of approximately 26 tumors and approximately 27 peripheral blood samples. Across all 50 or so samples, 3.5 million to 4.5 million unique CDR3 nucleotide sequences encoding some 2.6 million unique CDR3 amino acid sequences were identified. Points the paper makes about the study in general: Top tumor clonotypes rose in blood from baseline to 2 weeks post-radiation, then contracted by 4 weeks, suggesting transient expansion of tumor-resident clones. The single-armed trial design could not address effects of radiation dose or scheduling on the TCR repertoire. Because pretreatment tumor biopsies were not available, the baseline intratumoral presence of clonotypes could not be determined. Compared with controls, irradiated tumors had higher TCR clonality, as the top 100 clonotypes made up an average of approximately 54% of the repertoire, versus approximately 45% in nephrectomy-only tumors. Compared with control tumors, irradiated tumors had a greater number of dominant CDR3 motifs, and those motifs took up a bigger portion of the repertoire. Because only small tumor regions of 0.9 to 1 g were available, the study did not capture intratumoral heterogeneity.

CDR1 SNHLY and CDR2 FYNNEI were looked up in the germline V gene. Germline trimming amounts to 6 bases on V and 3 bases on J, with 7 as the count of junction bases outside the gene matches. The CDR3 has 15 amino acids, counting the end cysteine and phenylalanine. CDR3 DNA only is kept here, 45 bases in frame from base 1. Concerning this clone: The clone's antigen remains unknown. Within one base of it there is no much larger clone, and no base qualities were kept.

TCR beta libraries were generated from genomic DNA with the immunoSEQ kit, following the manufacturer's recommendations. For library preparation, a first multiplex PCR was performed with proprietary primers, followed by a second PCR in which unique barcodes were added, and bead cleanups were performed after each round. Each sample batch included a kit-provided positive control reaction and a negative control reaction. The final libraries were assessed on an Agilent 4200 TapeStation D1000 ScreenTape, pooled by volume, and quantified by qPCR. Sequencing ran on an Illumina NextSeq500 with a MidOutput 150-cycle cartridge, using 156 Read1 and 15 Index1 cycles with kit custom primers. The pooled library was loaded at 0.95 to 1 pM, with an approximately 20% PhiX control spiked in. As for the authors' bioinformatics: Vendor-processed data were analyzed in R, with a clonotype defined as all T cells sharing the same CDR3 nucleotide sequence. In the clone abundance analyses, frequencies in each sample were normalized to that sample's 10,000 most abundant clones. Public T cell clones, averaging fewer than five per sample, were removed before analysis. ImmunoMap was used for dominant motif analysis with the PAM10 matrix, a gap penalty of 30, and a homology threshold of 0.3, and any motif reaching a cumulative frequency of at least 0.01 was considered dominant. Tumor-enriched clonotypes and baseline blood-enriched clonotypes were defined as those with an abundance difference of at least 32-fold between compartments. Tumor-blood repertoire similarity was measured with the Baroni-Urbani and Buser coefficient, and groups were compared using two-tailed Wilcoxon tests in R. Not all clones reach the TCRdb copy of this immuneACCESS table, which keeps in-frame sequences only. Checked studies attribute under half of the gap to unresolved V genes and leave the rest unexplained. V, J and clone size are those of that table, while D and trimming were read from the DNA. The sample table contains about 9,200 clones; only one count was recorded for around 50% of them. In total, the top ten clones hold approximately 21% of the sample.

The time point label for this specimen denotes: tumor resected at nephrectomy. The intended sense of this specimen's treatment or condition label: 15 Gy SBRT to primary tumor, nephrectomy 4 weeks later. The samples were drawn from a clinical trial, where primary renal cell carcinomas were treated with 15 Gy of stereotactic body radiation therapy and then removed by nephrectomy 4 weeks afterward. All patients had renal cell carcinoma with clear cell pathology. Tumor processing involved mechanical dissociation, digestion with collagenase/hyaluronidase at 37 degrees C, handling in gentleMACS C tubes, and storage in liquid nitrogen. Genomic DNA for TCR sequencing was prepared using the QIAamp DNA Blood Mini Kit (Qiagen). Only samples passing all quality control checks were included in the analyses.

The chain is encoded by TRBV2 joined to TRBJ1-5, with TRBD1 identical over 8 junction bases. The receptor comes from a man aged 60-69 years with renal cell carcinoma. The sequencing used tumor tissue, collected from a patient whose treatment included radiotherapy and nephrectomy. The nucleotide sequence reads TGTGCCAGCAGACCGGGACAGGCGACCAATCAGCCCCAGCATTTT. This gives the protein CASRPGQATNQPQHF.